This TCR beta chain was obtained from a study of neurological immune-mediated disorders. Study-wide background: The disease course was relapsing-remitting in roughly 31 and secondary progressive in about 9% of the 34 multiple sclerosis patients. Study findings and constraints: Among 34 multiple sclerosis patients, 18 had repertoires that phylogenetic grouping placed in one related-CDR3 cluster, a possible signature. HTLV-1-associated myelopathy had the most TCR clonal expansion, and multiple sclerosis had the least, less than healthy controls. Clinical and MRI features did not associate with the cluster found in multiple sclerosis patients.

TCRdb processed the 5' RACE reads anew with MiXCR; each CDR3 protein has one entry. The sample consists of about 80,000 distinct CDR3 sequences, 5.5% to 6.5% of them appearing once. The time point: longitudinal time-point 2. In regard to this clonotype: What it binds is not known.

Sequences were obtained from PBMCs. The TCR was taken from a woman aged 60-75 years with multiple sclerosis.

This CDR3 is CSGRGGRETQYF. The CDR3 DNA reads TGCAGTGGGCGGGGGGGCAGAGAGACCCAGTACTTC. This chain uses TRBV20-1 with TRBJ2-5, with TRBD2 matching over 9 bases. Germline V CDR1 and CDR2: DFQATT, SNEGSKA (reference sequence). The CDR3 spans 12 residues. V lost 7 bases, J lost 4 bases, and 4 bases stayed unmatched.